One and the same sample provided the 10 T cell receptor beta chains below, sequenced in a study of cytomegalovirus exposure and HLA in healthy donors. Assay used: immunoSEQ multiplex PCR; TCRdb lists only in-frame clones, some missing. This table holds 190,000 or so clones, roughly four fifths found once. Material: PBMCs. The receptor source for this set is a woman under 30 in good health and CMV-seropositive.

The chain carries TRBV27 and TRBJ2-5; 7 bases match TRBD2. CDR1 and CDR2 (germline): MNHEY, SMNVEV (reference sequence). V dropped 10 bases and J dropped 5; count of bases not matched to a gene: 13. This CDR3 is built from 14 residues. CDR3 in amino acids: CATSQGRARETQYF. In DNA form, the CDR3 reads TGTGCCACATCCCAAGGGAGGGCCCGGGAGACCCAGTACTTC.

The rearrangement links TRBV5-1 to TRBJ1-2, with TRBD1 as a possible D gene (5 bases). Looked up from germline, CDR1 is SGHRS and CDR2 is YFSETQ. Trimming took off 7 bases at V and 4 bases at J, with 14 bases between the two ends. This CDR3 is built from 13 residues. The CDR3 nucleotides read TGCGCCAGCGCAAGGGAGGGGACCTATGGCTACACCTTC. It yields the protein CASAREGTYGYTF.

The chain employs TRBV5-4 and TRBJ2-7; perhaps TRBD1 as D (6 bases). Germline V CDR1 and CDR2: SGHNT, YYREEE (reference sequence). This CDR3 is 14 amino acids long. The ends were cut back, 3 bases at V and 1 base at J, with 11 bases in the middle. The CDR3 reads CASSSETGSYEQYF. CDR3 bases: TGTGCCAGCAGCTCCGAGACAGGATCCTACGAGCAGTACTTC.

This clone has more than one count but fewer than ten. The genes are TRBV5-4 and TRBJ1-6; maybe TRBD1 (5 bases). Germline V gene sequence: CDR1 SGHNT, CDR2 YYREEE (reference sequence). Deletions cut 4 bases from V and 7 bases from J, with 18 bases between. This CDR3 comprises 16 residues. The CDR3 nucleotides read TGTGCCAGCAGCGCGAAGGGAGGGGTGGACAATTCACCCCTCCACTTT. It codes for CASSAKGGVDNSPLHF.

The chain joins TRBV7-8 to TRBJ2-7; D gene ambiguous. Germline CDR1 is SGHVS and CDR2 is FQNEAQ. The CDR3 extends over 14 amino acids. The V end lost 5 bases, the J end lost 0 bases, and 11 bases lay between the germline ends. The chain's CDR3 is CASSPDRSSYEQYF. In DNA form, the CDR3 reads TGTGCCAGCAGCCCAGACCGGAGCTCCTACGAGCAGTACTTC.

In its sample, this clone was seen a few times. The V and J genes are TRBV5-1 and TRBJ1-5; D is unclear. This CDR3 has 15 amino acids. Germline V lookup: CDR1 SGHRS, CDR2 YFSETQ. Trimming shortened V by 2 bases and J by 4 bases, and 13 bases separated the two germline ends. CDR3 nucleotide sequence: TGCGCCAGCAGCTTTGGAGGTGGCGAGAATCAGCCCCAGCATTTT. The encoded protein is CASSFGGGENQPQHF.

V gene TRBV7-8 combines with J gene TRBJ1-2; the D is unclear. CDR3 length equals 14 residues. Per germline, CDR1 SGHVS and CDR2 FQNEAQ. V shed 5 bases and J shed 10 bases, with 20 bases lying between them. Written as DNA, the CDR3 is TGTGCCAGCAGCCCAGCTAGGTCCCTGCCTTTCTACACCTTC. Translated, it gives CASSPARSLPFYTF.

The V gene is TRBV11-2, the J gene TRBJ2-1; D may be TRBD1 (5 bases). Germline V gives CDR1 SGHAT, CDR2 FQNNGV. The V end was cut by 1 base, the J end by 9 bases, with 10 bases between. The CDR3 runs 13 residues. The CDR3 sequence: CASSLGGLTEQFF. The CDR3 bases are TGTGCCAGCAGCTTAGGGGGCTTGACTGAGCAGTTCTTC.

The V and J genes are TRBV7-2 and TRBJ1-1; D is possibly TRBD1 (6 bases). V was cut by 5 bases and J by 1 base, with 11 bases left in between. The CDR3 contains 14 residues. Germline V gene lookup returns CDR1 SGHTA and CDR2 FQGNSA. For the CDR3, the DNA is TGTGCCAGCAGCCAAAGGACAGAGAACACTGAAGCTTTCTTT. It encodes CASSQRTENTEAFF.

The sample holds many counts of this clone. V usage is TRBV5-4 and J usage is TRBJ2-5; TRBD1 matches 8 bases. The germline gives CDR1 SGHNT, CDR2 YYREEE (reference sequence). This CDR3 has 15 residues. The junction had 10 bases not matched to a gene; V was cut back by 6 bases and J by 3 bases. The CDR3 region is CASTELDRAKETQYF. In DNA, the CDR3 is TGTGCCAGCACCGAACTGGACAGGGCGAAAGAGACCCAGTACTTC.